This entry is about one T cell receptor (beta chain). Its binding antigen is unknown. Per-nucleotide qualities are absent, and no much larger clonotype sits a single base away. The sample belongs to a study of blood T cells in healthy people across ages (dated by TCRdb to the mid-2010s). Study-level background: Template switching captured roughly one uniquely barcoded TCR beta cDNA molecule per two T cells in model experiments. Using deep sequencing normalized with unique cDNA molecular identifiers, the study measured how TCR beta repertoire diversity changes with age. The donors were divided into four age groups: young (average approximately 17 years), middle-aged (around 41), aged (62) and long-lived (about 79). Two additional independent replicas of 1 million unique cDNA reads from the same blood draw were analyzed for two donors (one aged 18 to 29 and one aged 80 or older). Results the study describes overall, beyond this receptor: The percentage of naive T cells measured by flow cytometry correlated strongly with observed TCR beta diversity. Because the CMV infection status of the donors was unknown, age-related changes in expanded clonotypes may potentially have been confounded. Observed TCR beta diversity per million T cells fell roughly linearly with age, and a significant reduction was already apparent by age about 36. The long-lived group showed more naive CD4+ T cells, fewer expanded clones and increased TCR diversity than the aged group, suggesting age selection. Estimates of total diversity from one million sequenced T cells were regarded as lower bounds and underestimates. Conclusive comparison of naive and antigen-experienced compartments was prevented by the profiling of bulk unsorted PBMCs.

The library was obtained by 5' RACE. Sequencing was carried out with an Illumina HiSeq 2500. A second about 7 to 11 cycle PCR used a sample-barcoded 5' primer and a J-beta primer mix. A unique molecular identifier was introduced onto each TCR beta cDNA molecule by a template-switch 5' adaptor carrying 12 random nucleotides. Each sample yielded at least 2.5 million CDR3-containing paired-end reads. The Mint cDNA synthesis kit, primed by a TRBC-specific oligonucleotide, was used to synthesize first-strand cDNA from all RNA. After uracil-DNA glycosylase treatment, a first 18-cycle PCR used universal primers M1SS and BC2_uni_R on all cDNA. The study's own analysis went as follows. Normalization of each sample was performed by random selection of 1 million high-quality reads, each carrying a distinct molecular identifier. Instead of being binned into consensus sequences, reads with shared molecular identifiers were discarded. MiTCR, set to a Q25 quality threshold and the strictest error-elimination algorithm, was used for CDR3 identification, clonotype clustering and error correction. Lower-bound total TCR beta diversity was estimated with a nonparametric unseen species model using Euler transformation. TCRdb passed the public sequencing reads through fastp at Q25 and MiXCR, retaining productive beta sequences. A single entry per CDR3 protein holds the most common genes and DNA from its merged rows. The V and J calls were not made by the authors but by TCRdb's processing. Present in this sample are hundreds of thousands of distinct CDR3 sequences, 20% to 30% of which were seen just once. About 3% of the sample comes from the top ten.

Reading the germline V gene gives CDR1 KGHSH and CDR2 LQKENI. The V and J ends are trimmed by 3 bases and 2 bases, leaving 11 bases between them. The CDR3 goes from the cysteine to the phenylalanine over 15 residues. Only the CDR3 part of the read is kept: 45 bases, read in frame from the first base. The roughly 42 donors, aged about 6 to 90 years, were systemically healthy Caucasian individuals from Russia. Each donor gave ten milliliters of peripheral blood, collected into EDTA-treated Vacutainer tubes. Ficoll-Paque density-gradient centrifugation was used to isolate PBMCs, with at least 6 million obtained per sample. Trizol reagent was used to extract total RNA from PBMCs, with at least 6 micrograms per sample. Naive CD45RAhigh/CD27high T cell percentages were measured by flow cytometry on a PBMC aliquot from every donor. The same data also went into a second study, on T cells of mothers and their children. That second publication adds: Nine systemically healthy Caucasian individuals served as donors, namely three mothers together with their six children. cDNA synthesis used all of the extracted RNA, with approximately 1.4 ug of RNA in each 15 ul reaction. Sample barcodes and 2-4 random nucleotides were added via the M1S primer in the second PCR. Over 8 million TCR beta CDR3 reads came from each mother, compared with millions of reads from each child. TCR recombination output is similarly shaped by thymic selection in related and unrelated pairs, with a minor effect exerted by inherited differences. Normalized repertoire overlap was always found to be slightly, but never significantly, higher in related mother-child pairs than in unrelated mother-child pairs. No persistent microchimeric T cell clones were found, with a detection sensitivity of roughly 100 clones per million clonotypes. The study used deep NGS to compare TCR beta repertoires of mothers and children, seeking features distinguishing related mother-child pairs from unrelated individuals. On average, the children were approximately 11 +/- 4 years old, while the mothers were approximately 41 +/- 4 years old. Libraries were sequenced on Illumina HiSeq 2000 with 100+100 nt paired-end reads after adapter ligation with NEBNext reagents. Mother and child libraries were prepared a month apart and sequenced in separate runs to prevent cross-contamination. Each donor had between about 500,000 and 2,300,000 distinct TCR beta clonotypes identified. Naive TCR beta clonotypes were estimated from low-frequency clonotypes matched to each donor's FACS-determined naive share, without sorting.

This sequence originates from a boy aged 5-17 years in good health. The receptor chain draws on TRBV18 and TRBJ1-3, with a weak D call of TRBD1 (6 bases match). Sequenced input: blood. The CDR3 is CASSPSTGTGNTIYF. DNA sequence: TGTGCCAGCTCACCTTCCACAGGGACTGGAAACACCATATATTTT.